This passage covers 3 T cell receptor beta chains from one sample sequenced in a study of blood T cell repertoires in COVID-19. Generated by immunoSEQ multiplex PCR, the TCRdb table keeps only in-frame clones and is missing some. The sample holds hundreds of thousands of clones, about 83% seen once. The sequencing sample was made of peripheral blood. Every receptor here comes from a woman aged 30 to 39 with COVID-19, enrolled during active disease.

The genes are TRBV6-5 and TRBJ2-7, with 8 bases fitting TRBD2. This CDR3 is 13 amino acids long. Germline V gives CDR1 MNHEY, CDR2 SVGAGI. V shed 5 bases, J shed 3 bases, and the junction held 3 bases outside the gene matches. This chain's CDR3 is CASSTGGHYEQYF. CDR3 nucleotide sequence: TGTGCCAGCAGTACGGGGGGGCACTACGAGCAGTACTTC.

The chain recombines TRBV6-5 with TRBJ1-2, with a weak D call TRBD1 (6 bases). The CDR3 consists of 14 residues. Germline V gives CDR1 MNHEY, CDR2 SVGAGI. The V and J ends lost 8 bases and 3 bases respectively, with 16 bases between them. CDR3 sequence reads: CASLPTGNDYGYTF. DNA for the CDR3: TGTGCCAGCCTCCCAACAGGGAACGACTATGGCTACACCTTC.

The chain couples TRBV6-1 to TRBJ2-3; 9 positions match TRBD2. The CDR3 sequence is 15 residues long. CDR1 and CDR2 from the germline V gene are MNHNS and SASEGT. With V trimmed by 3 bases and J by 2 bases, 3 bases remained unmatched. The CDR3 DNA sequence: TGTGCCAGCAGTGACCTAGCGGGGAACACAGATACGCAGTATTTT. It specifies CASSDLAGNTDTQYF.